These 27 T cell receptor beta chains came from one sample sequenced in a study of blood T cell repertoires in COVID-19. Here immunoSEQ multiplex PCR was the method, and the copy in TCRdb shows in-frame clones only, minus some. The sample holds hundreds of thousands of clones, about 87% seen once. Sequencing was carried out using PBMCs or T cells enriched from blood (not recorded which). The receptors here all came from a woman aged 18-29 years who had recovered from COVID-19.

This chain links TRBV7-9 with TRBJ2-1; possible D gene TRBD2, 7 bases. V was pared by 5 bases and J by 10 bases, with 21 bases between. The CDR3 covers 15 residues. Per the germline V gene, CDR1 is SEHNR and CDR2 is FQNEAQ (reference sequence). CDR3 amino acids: CASSPKAGANAEQFF. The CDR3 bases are TGTGCCAGCAGCCCGAAGGCGGGGGCCAACGCCGAGCAGTTCTTC. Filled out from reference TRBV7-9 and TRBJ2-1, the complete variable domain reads DTGVSQNPRHKITKRGQNVTFRCDPISEHNRLYWYRQTLGQGPEFLTYFQNEAQLEKSRLLSDRFSAERPKGSFSTLEIQRTEQGDSAMYLCASSPKAGANAEQFFGPGTRLTVL.

The CDR3 here is CGGGSMNTEAFF. In DNA form, the CDR3 reads TGTGGGGGTGGGAGCATGAACACTGAAGCTTTCTTT. The chain has TRBV30 and TRBJ1-1; no clear D gene. The CDR3 has 12 residues. Germline CDR1 GTSNPN, CDR2 SVGIG (reference sequence).

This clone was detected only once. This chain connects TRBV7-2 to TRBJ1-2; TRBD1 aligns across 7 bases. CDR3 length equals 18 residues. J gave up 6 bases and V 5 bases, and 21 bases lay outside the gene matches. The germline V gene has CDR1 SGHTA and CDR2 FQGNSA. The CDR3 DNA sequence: TGTGCCAGCAGCAGATCCGGGACAGAGGAAGGAGCTTTAAATGGCTACACCTTC. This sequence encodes CASSRSGTEEGALNGYTF.

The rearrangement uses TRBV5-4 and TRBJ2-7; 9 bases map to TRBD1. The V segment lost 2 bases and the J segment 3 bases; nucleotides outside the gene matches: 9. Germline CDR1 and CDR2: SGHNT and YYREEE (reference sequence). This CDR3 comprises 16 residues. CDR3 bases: TGTGCCAGCAGCTTAGCAGGGACAGGGAGGTTCTACGAGCAGTACTTC. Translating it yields CASSLAGTGRFYEQYF.

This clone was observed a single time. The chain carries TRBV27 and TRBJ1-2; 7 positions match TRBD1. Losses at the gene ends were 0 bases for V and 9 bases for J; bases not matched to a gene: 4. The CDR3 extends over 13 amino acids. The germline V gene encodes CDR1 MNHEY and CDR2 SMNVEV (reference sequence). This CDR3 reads CASSLSGRGSYTF. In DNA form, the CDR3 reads TGTGCCAGCAGTTTATCGGGCAGGGGGAGCTACACCTTC.

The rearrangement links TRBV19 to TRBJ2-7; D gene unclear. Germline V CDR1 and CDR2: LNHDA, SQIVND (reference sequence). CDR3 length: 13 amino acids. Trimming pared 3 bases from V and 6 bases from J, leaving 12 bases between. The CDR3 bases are TGTGCCAGTAGTATGTTGGCAGGCAGCGAGCAGTACTTC. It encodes CASSMLAGSEQYF.

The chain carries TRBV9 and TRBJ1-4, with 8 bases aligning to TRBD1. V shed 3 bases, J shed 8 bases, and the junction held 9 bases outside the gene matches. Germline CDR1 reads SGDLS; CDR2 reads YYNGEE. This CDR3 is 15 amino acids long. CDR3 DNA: TGTGCCAGCAGCGAGAGGACAGGGTTTGACGAAAAACTGTTTTTT. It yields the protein CASSERTGFDEKLFF.

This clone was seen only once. CDR3: CASSLESSYGYTF. CDR3 nucleotides: TGTGCCAGCAGCTTGGAGTCTAGTTATGGCTACACCTTC. This chain links TRBV5-4 with TRBJ1-2; no clear D gene. V shed 0 bases and J shed 5 bases, with 8 bases lying between them. Germline V gene data show CDR1 as SGHNT and CDR2 as YYREEE (reference sequence). The CDR3 totals 13 residues.

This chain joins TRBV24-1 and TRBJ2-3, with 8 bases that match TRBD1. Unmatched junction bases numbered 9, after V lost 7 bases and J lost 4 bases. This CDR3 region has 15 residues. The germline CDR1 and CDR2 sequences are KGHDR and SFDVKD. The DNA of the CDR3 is TGTGCCACCAGCGCCCCGGACAGGGAAGCAGATACGCAGTATTTT. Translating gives CATSAPDREADTQYF.

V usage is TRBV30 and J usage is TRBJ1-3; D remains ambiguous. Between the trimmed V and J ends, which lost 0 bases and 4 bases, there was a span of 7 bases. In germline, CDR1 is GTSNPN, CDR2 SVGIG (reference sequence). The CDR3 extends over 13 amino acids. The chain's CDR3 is CAWSVAGGNTIYF. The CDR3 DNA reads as TGTGCCTGGAGTGTTGCAGGAGGAAACACCATATATTTT.

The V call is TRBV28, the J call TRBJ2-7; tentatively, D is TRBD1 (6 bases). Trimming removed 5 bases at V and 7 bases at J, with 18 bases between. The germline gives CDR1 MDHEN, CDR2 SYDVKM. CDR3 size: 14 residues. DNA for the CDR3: TGTGCCAGCAGTCCGCCAGGGGCTAAGGGGGAGCAGTACTTC. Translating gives CASSPPGAKGEQYF.

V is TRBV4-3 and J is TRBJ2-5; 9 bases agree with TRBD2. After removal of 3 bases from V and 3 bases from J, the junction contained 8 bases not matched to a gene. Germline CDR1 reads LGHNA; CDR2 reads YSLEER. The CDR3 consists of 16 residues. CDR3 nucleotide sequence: TGCGCCAGCAGCCAGTCCCTAGCGGGACTTAAAGAGACCCAGTACTTC. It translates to CASSQSLAGLKETQYF.

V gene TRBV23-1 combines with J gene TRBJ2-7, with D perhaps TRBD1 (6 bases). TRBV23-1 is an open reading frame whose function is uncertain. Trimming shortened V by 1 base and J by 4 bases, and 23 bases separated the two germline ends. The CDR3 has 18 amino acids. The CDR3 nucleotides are TGCGCCAGCAGTCAATACATACTTCCCGGACAGACTGTATACGAGCAGTACTTC. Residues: CASSQYILPGQTVYEQYF.

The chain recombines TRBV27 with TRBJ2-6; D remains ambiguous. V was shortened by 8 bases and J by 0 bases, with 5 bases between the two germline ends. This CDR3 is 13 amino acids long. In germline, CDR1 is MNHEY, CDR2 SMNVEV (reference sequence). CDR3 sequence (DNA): TGTGCCAGCTCCCTCTCTGGGGCCAACGTCCTGACTTTC. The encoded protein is CASSLSGANVLTF.

The CDR3 sequence is CASSLTGSDRTRGAGELFF. The CDR3 nucleotides are TGTGCCAGCAGCTTAACGGGGAGTGATCGAACCCGGGGGGCCGGGGAGCTGTTTTTT. V is TRBV7-3 and J is TRBJ2-2, with 7 bases matching TRBD2. Trimming took 0 bases from V and 6 from J; bases not matched to a gene: 16. The CDR3 contains 19 residues. Per the germline V gene, CDR1 is SGHTA and CDR2 is FQGTGA.

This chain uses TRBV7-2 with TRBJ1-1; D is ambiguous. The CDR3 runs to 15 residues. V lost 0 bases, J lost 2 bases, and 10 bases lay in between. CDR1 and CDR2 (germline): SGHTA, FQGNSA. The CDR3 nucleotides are TGTGCCAGCAGCTTAGCGGGAGGGCCCAACACTGAAGCTTTCTTT. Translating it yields CASSLAGGPNTEAFF.

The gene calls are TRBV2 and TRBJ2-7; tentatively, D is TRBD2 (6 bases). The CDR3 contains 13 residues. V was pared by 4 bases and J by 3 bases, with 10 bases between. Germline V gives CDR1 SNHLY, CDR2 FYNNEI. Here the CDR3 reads CASSGLGFYEQYF. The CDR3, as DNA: TGTGCCAGCAGTGGACTAGGATTCTACGAGCAGTACTTC.

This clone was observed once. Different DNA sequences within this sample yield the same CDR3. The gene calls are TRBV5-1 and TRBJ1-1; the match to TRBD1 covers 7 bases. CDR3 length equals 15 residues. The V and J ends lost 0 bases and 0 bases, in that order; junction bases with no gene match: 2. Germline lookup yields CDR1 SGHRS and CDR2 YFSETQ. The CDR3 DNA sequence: TGCGCCAGCAGCTTGGCGACAGGGTTGAACACTGAAGCTTTCTTT. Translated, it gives CASSLATGLNTEAFF.

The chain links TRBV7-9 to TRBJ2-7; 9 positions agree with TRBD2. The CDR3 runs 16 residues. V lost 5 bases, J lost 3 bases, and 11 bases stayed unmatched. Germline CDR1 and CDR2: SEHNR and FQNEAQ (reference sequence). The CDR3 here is CASSDRLAGDHYEQYF. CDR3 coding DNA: TGTGCCAGCAGCGACCGCTTAGCGGGGGATCACTACGAGCAGTACTTC.

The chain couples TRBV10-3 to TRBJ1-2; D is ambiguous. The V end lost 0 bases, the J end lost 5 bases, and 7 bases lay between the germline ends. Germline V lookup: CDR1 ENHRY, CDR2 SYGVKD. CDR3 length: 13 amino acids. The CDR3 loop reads CAISESREYGYTF. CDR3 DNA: TGTGCCATCAGTGAGTCTCGGGAATATGGCTACACCTTC.

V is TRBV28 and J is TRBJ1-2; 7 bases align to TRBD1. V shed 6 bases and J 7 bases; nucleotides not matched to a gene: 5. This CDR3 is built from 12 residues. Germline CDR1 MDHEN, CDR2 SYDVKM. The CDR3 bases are TGTGCCAGCAGGAGACAGGGCCTTGGCTACACCTTC. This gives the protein CASRRQGLGYTF.

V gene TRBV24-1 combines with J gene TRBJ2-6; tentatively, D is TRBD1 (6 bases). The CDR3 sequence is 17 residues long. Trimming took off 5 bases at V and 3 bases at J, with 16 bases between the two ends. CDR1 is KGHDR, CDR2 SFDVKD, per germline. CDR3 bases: TGTGCCACCAGTGGGTTCCCCAGGGGCGATGGGGCCAACGTCCTGACTTTC. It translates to CATSGFPRGDGANVLTF.

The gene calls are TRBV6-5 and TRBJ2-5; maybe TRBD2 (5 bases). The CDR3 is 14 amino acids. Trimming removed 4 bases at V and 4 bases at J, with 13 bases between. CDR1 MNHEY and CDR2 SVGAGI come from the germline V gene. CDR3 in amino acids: CASSLVSERETQYF. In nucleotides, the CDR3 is TGTGCCAGCAGTTTGGTTAGCGAAAGAGAGACCCAGTACTTC.

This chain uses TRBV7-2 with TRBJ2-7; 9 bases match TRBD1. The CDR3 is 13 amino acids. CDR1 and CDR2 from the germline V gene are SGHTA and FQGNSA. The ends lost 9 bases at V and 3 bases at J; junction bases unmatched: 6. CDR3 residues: CASLKDRGYEQYF. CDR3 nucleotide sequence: TGTGCCAGTCTTAAGGACAGGGGCTACGAGCAGTACTTC.

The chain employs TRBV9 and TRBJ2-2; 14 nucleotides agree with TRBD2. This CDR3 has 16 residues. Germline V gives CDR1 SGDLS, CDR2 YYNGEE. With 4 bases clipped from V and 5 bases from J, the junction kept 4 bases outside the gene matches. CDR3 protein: CASSPGTSGGTGELFF. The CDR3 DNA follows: TGTGCCAGCAGCCCGGGGACTAGCGGGGGAACCGGGGAGCTGTTTTTT.

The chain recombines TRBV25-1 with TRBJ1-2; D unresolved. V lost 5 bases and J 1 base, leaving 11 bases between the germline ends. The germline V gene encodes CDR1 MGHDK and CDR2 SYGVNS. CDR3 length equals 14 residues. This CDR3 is CASSHPADNYGYTF. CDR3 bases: TGTGCCAGCAGTCACCCCGCGGATAACTATGGCTACACCTTC.

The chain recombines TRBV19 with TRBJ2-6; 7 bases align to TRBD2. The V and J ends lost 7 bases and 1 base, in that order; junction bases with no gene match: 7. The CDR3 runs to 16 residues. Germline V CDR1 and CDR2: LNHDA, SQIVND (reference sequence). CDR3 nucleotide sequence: TGTGCCAGTATAGGGAGGGTTCGGTCTGGGGCCAACGTCCTGACTTTC. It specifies CASIGRVRSGANVLTF.